One and the same sample provided the 30 T cell receptor beta chains below, sequenced in a study of radiation and T cells in renal cell carcinoma. The assay was immunoSEQ multiplex PCR, and TCRdb's table has in-frame clones only and misses some. The sample has 100,000 to 150,000 clones; more than 75% are singletons. Time point specified: blood 2 weeks post-SBRT. Treatment defined: 15 Gy SBRT to primary tumor, nephrectomy 4 weeks later. Sequences were derived from blood, sampled from a patient whose treatment included radiotherapy and nephrectomy. These receptors were obtained from a woman in her 70s with renal cell carcinoma.

The gene calls are TRBV9 and TRBJ1-1; 7 bases map to TRBD1. Trimming cost V 4 bases and J 5 bases; bases outside gene matches: 5. Germline CDR1 and CDR2: SGDLS and YYNGEE. The CDR3 extends over 13 amino acids. The CDR3, as DNA: TGTGCCAGCAGCCCAGGGGGACCTACTGAAGCTTTCTTT. Its translation is CASSPGGPTEAFF.

This chain links TRBV30 with TRBJ1-6; D may be TRBD1 (5 bases). Germline loops: CDR1 GTSNPN, CDR2 SVGIG (reference sequence). CDR3 length equals 14 residues. Trimming shortened V by 4 bases and J by 7 bases, and 14 bases separated the two germline ends. CDR3 region: CAWTRGGGNSPLHF. The CDR3 nucleotides read TGTGCCTGGACCCGGGGGGGAGGAAATTCACCCCTCCACTTT.

The chain combines TRBV5-3 with TRBJ2-3; no firm D call. TRBV5-3 is flagged as an ORF with uncertain function. The germline V and J ends were trimmed by 0 bases and 5 bases, with 4 bases remaining between them. This CDR3 is built from 12 residues. CDR3: CARSLVGDTQYF. In DNA form, the CDR3 reads TGTGCCAGAAGCTTGGTCGGAGATACGCAGTATTTT.

The chain uses TRBV9 and TRBJ2-2; 9 bases are shared with TRBD1. The V segment lost 4 bases and the J segment 4 bases; nucleotides outside the gene matches: 5. Germline CDR1 is SGDLS and CDR2 is YYNGEE. This CDR3 is built from 15 residues. The CDR3 reads CASSPGTGRTGELFF. Here the CDR3 DNA reads TGTGCCAGCAGCCCTGGGACAGGGCGCACCGGGGAGCTGTTTTTT. Full variable domain (missing parts from reference TRBV9 and TRBJ2-2): DSGVTQTPKHLITATGQRVTLRCSPRSGDLSVYWYQQSLDQGLQFLIQYYNGEERAKGNILERFSAQQFPDLHSELNLSSLELGDSALYFCASSPGTGRTGELFFGEGSRLTVL.

The J gene is TRBJ2-7, the V gene TRBV6-1; D might be TRBD2 (5 bases). The CDR3 spans 13 residues. The V gene lost 3 bases and the J gene lost 5 bases, with 11 bases spanning the gap. Per germline, CDR1 MNHNS and CDR2 SASEGT. Written as DNA, the CDR3 is TGTGCCAGCAGTGAGGAGGTTTACCACGAGCAGTACTTC. It translates to CASSEEVYHEQYF.

This rearrangement joins TRBV19 to TRBJ1-2, with a tentative D call TRBD1 (5 bases). CDR1 is LNHDA, CDR2 SQIVND, per germline (reference sequence). Trimming cost V 7 bases and J 4 bases, with 16 bases left between them. The CDR3 spans 14 residues. The CDR3 DNA follows: TGTGCCAGTACCCAAAGGGAGGGACTCTATGGCTACACCTTC. This sequence encodes CASTQREGLYGYTF.

The chain couples TRBV11-1 to TRBJ2-1; 9 nucleotides match TRBD2. The V segment lost 5 bases and the J segment 6 bases; nucleotides outside the gene matches: 11. CDR3 length: 16 amino acids. Germline-derived CDR1 and CDR2 are SGHAT and FQDESV (reference sequence). The CDR3 region is CASSALLAGGPNEQFF. In DNA form, the CDR3 reads TGTGCCAGCAGCGCTCTACTCGCGGGGGGGCCCAATGAGCAGTTCTTC. The whole variable domain, filled in from reference TRBV11-1 and TRBJ2-1, reads EAEVAQSPRYKITEKSQAVAFWCDPISGHATLYWYRQILGQGPELLVQFQDESVVDDSQLPKDRFSAERLKGVDSTLKIQPAELGDSAMYLCASSALLAGGPNEQFFGPGTRLTVL.

The count of this clone is one. The chain is built from TRBV19 and TRBJ1-3; D not resolved. There are 16 residues in the CDR3. Germline V gene data show CDR1 as LNHDA and CDR2 as SQIVND (reference sequence). The germline V and J ends were trimmed by 1 base and 0 bases, with 10 bases remaining between them. CDR3 nucleotide sequence: TGTGCCAGTAGTATAGCCCGGCCGCGCTCTGGAAACACCATATATTTT. Translated: CASSIARPRSGNTIYF. Looking up the rest from reference TRBV19 and TRBJ1-3 gives the full variable domain: DGGITQSPKYLFRKEGQNVTLSCEQNLNHDAMYWYRQDPGQGLRLIYYSQIVNDFQKGDIAEGYSVSREKKESFPLTVTSAQKNPTAFYLCASSIARPRSGNTIYFGEGSWLTVV.

V and J are TRBV6-1 and TRBJ2-7; D is unclear. This CDR3 comprises 13 residues. Trimming removed 4 bases at V and 9 bases at J, with 16 bases between. Germline V gives CDR1 MNHNS, CDR2 SASEGT. In DNA form, the CDR3 reads TGTGCCAGCAGTGGCCCCCGAGCCGAGAGGCAGTACTTC. Protein: CASSGPRAERQYF.

This chain links TRBV5-1 with TRBJ1-2; D remains unclear. Looked up from germline, CDR1 is SGHRS and CDR2 is YFSETQ. The V and J ends lost 5 bases and 10 bases respectively, with 21 bases between them. CDR3 length equals 14 residues. In nucleotides, the CDR3 is TGCGCCAGCAGTCGATGGGCTGAAGGTGGAATCTACACCTTC. This translates into CASSRWAEGGIYTF.

Regarding this clone: Other DNA sequences of this sample code for an identical CDR3. The chain combines TRBV5-6 with TRBJ1-3, with D uncertain. Per the germline V gene, CDR1 is SGHDT and CDR2 is YYEEEE. Trimming took 1 base from V and 0 from J, leaving 5 bases between them. The CDR3 covers 14 residues. This CDR3 is CASSLQSSGNTIYF. CDR3 nucleotide sequence: TGTGCCAGCAGCTTGCAAAGCTCTGGAAACACCATATATTTT.

The chain couples TRBV18 to TRBJ1-2; no reliable D call. CDR3 length equals 14 residues. Deletions cut 3 bases from V and 0 bases from J, with 8 bases between. The germline V gene encodes CDR1 KGHSH and CDR2 LQKENI. CDR3 sequence: CASSPRTPNYGYTF. As DNA, the CDR3 is TGTGCCAGCTCACCCCGGACTCCTAACTATGGCTACACCTTC.

This chain uses TRBV29-1 with TRBJ1-2, with 7 bases that match TRBD1. V was clipped by 4 bases and J by 5 bases; unmatched bases: 7. This CDR3 has 13 residues. CDR1 and CDR2 from the germline V gene are SQVTM and ANQGSEA. For the CDR3, the DNA is TGCAGCGTTGCCTCCGGGACAGCATATGGCTACACCTTC. Translated: CSVASGTAYGYTF. The entire variable domain, with the rest obtained from reference TRBV29-1 and TRBJ1-2, is as follows: SAVISQKPSRDICQRGTSLTIQCQVDSQVTMMFWYRQQPGQSLTLIATANQGSEATYESGFVIDKFPISRPNLTFSTLTVSNMSPEDSSIYLCSVASGTAYGYTFGSGTRLTVV.

This clone was found a few times. The chain recombines TRBV5-4 with TRBJ1-2; D possibly corresponds to TRBD1 (6 bases). The CDR3 is 13 residues long. The V end lost 4 bases, the J end lost 4 bases, and 11 bases lay between the germline ends. The germline V gene has CDR1 SGHNT and CDR2 YYREEE (reference sequence). CDR3 nucleotides: TGTGCCAGCAGCCAAGACAGGACCTATGGCTACACCTTC. Encoded protein: CASSQDRTYGYTF.

The gene calls are TRBV6-5 and TRBJ2-7; D is ambiguous. CDR1 MNHEY and CDR2 SVGAGI come from the germline V gene. This CDR3 region has 15 residues. The ends were cut back, 2 bases at V and 3 bases at J, with 14 bases in the middle. The CDR3 spells CASSYRESGNYEQYF. The DNA for the CDR3 is TGTGCCAGCAGTTACAGGGAATCGGGCAACTACGAGCAGTACTTC.

The CDR3 coding sequence is TGTGCCAGCTCTGGACAGGGGGATTCACCCCTCCACTTT. Its translation is CASSGQGDSPLHF. V is TRBV18 and J is TRBJ1-6, with 10 nucleotides matching TRBD1. CDR1 and CDR2 from the germline V gene are KGHSH and LQKENI. After removal of 6 bases from V and 8 bases from J, the junction contained 1 base not matched to a gene. There are 13 residues in the CDR3. Full variable domain (outside the CDR3, taken from reference TRBV18 and TRBJ1-6): NAGVMQNPRHLVRRRGQEARLRCSPMKGHSHVYWYRQLPEEGLKFMVYLQKENIIDESGMPKERFSAEFPKEGPSILRIQQVVRGDSAAYFCASSGQGDSPLHFGNGTRLTVT.

This chain connects TRBV5-1 to TRBJ2-3, with no clear D. This CDR3 comprises 12 residues. Germline lookup yields CDR1 SGHRS and CDR2 YFSETQ. V lost 2 bases to trimming and J lost 2 bases, with 3 bases between them. The CDR3 bases are TGCGCCAGCAGCTTCAACACAGATACGCAGTATTTT. This encodes CASSFNTDTQYF.

This rearrangement joins TRBV10-2 to TRBJ2-2; 10 bases fit TRBD2. V was pared by 5 bases and J by 9 bases, with 9 bases of the junction left unmatched. Germline CDR1 and CDR2: WSHSY and SAAADI. CDR3 length equals 15 residues. Here the CDR3 DNA reads TGCGCCAGCAGTCAAAAGCGGGGGGGCCTGAGGGAGCTGTTTTTT. Its protein product is CASSQKRGGLRELFF.

The chain is built from TRBV10-3 and TRBJ1-2; a weak D match, TRBD1 (5 bases). Trimming pared 0 bases from V and 4 bases from J, leaving 12 bases between. CDR3 length: 15 residues. Germline CDR1 and CDR2: ENHRY and SYGVKD. In DNA form, the CDR3 reads TGTGCCATCAGTGAGTCAGTCGGGGGGGGCTATGGCTACACCTTC. Protein: CAISESVGGGYGYTF.

The V gene is TRBV19, the J gene TRBJ1-1; the match to TRBD1 covers 7 bases. After removal of 5 bases from V and 4 bases from J, the junction contained 13 bases not matched to a gene. CDR1 and CDR2 from the germline V gene are LNHDA and SQIVND (reference sequence). The CDR3 has 16 residues. Written as DNA, the CDR3 is TGTGCCAGTAGTCCGCAACCGACAGGGATAGGCACTGAAGCTTTCTTT. Its translation: CASSPQPTGIGTEAFF.

The rearrangement joins TRBV11-2 to TRBJ2-7, with 9 bases identical to TRBD1. This CDR3 spans 17 amino acids. Germline-derived CDR1 and CDR2 are SGHAT and FQNNGV. The V segment lost 0 bases and the J segment 4 bases; nucleotides outside the gene matches: 10. The CDR3 DNA reads as TGTGCCAGCAGCTTAGAGTCGGGACAGGGTCTAGGGTACGAGCAGTACTTC. Translated: CASSLESGQGLGYEQYF.

This clone was counted once. J is TRBJ2-7 and V is TRBV11-2; 7 positions match TRBD2. This CDR3 has 15 residues. The germline gives CDR1 SGHAT, CDR2 FQNNGV. V lost 0 bases and J lost 2; bases outside the gene matches: 4. The chain's CDR3 is CASSLDSGQTYEQYF. In DNA, the CDR3 is TGTGCCAGCAGCTTAGATAGCGGGCAAACCTACGAGCAGTACTTC. The full variable domain, in which reference TRBV11-2 and TRBJ2-7 provide the parts outside the CDR3, is EAGVAQSPRYKIIEKRQSVAFWCNPISGHATLYWYQQILGQGPKLLIQFQNNGVVDDSQLPKDRFSAERLKGVDSTLKIQPAKLEDSAVYLCASSLDSGQTYEQYFGPGTRLTVT.

The genes are TRBV5-4 and TRBJ2-4; tentatively, D is TRBD1 (6 bases). This CDR3 has 17 amino acids. Trimming stripped 6 bases from V and 0 bases from J, with 19 bases between. Germline V gene sequence: CDR1 SGHNT, CDR2 YYREEE (reference sequence). Written as DNA, the CDR3 is TGTGCCAGCACCCTTAGACAGGCCGGACTAGCCAAAAACATTCAGTACTTC. Protein product: CASTLRQAGLAKNIQYF.

This clone was counted between two and nine times. This sequence joins TRBV7-9 and TRBJ1-1; D is perhaps TRBD1 (5 bases). CDR1 is SEHNR, CDR2 FQNEAQ, per germline (reference sequence). The CDR3 loop spans 12 amino acids. The V end was cut by 2 bases, the J end by 4 bases, with 5 bases between. In DNA form, the CDR3 reads TGTGCCAGCAGCTTAAGGGGCACTGAAGCTTTCTTT. This gives the protein CASSLRGTEAFF.

V gene TRBV15 combines with J gene TRBJ2-7, with 9 bases that match TRBD1. V was pared by 5 bases and J by 7 bases, with 3 bases of the junction left unmatched. Per the germline V gene, CDR1 is LNHNV and CDR2 is YYDKDF (reference sequence). CDR3 length: 12 residues. CDR3 coding DNA: TGTGCCACCAGCGGGACAGGGAGAGAGCAGTACTTC. It is translated as CATSGTGREQYF.

In this sample, this clone turned up a few times. The chain combines TRBV30 with TRBJ1-1, with no clear D. CDR3 length equals 10 residues. The germline V gene has CDR1 GTSNPN and CDR2 SVGIG (reference sequence). V was trimmed by 1 base and J by 5 bases, leaving 2 bases between them. The CDR3 DNA is TGTGCCTGGAGTGAAACTGAAGCTTTCTTT. It specifies CAWSETEAFF.

The rearrangement links TRBV5-1 to TRBJ2-1; the match to TRBD1 covers 7 bases. Germline CDR1 is SGHRS and CDR2 is YFSETQ. Trimming cost V 4 bases and J 5 bases; bases outside gene matches: 3. The CDR3 sequence is 13 residues long. The CDR3 is CASSVGQNNEQFF. In nucleotides, the CDR3 is TGCGCCAGCAGCGTGGGACAGAACAATGAGCAGTTCTTC.

The V and J genes are TRBV6-5 and TRBJ1-1; D gene unclear. Germline V CDR1 and CDR2: MNHEY, SVGAGI. Trimming removed 5 bases from V and 1 base from J, with 8 bases in between. CDR3 length equals 13 residues. The CDR3 spells CASSPRGNTEAFF. In nucleotides, the CDR3 is TGTGCCAGCAGTCCCCGAGGGAACACTGAAGCTTTCTTT.

The V gene is TRBV4-3, the J gene TRBJ2-6; TRBD1 aligns across 12 bases. V was clipped by 4 bases and J by 2 bases; unmatched bases: 6. CDR3 size: 18 residues. CDR1 and CDR2 (germline): LGHNA, YSLEER. The DNA of the CDR3 is TGCGCCAGCAGCCTAAGGGGGACAGGGGGCGCTGGGGCCAACGTCCTGACTTTC. Residues: CASSLRGTGGAGANVLTF.

This CDR3 is CASSWSGLQETQYF. The CDR3 DNA sequence: TGTGCCAGCAGCTGGTCAGGGCTCCAAGAGACCCAGTACTTC. This chain joins TRBV5-6 and TRBJ2-5, with D tentatively TRBD1 (5 bases). CDR1 and CDR2 from the germline V gene are SGHDT and YYEEEE. The CDR3 extends over 14 amino acids. Trimming took off 3 bases at V and 1 base at J, with 10 bases between the two ends.